This T cell receptor (beta chain) was captured in a study of cytomegalovirus exposure and HLA in healthy donors. Across the study: In an early release, HLA-typed donors contributed tens of millions of unique TCR sequences.

This clone turned up a few times. The PCR ran on 60 Vbeta and 13 Jbeta primers. The method was immunoSEQ multiplex PCR; TCRdb's version includes in-frame clones alone and lacks a portion of them. The table includes about 70,000 clones, 55% to 65% detected once. The CDR3 runs 15 residues. V was trimmed by 0 bases and J by 0 bases, leaving 8 bases between them. Per the germline V gene, CDR1 is SGDLS and CDR2 is YYNGEE. The receptor comes from a man younger than 40 in good health and CMV-seronegative. Sequenced input: PBMCs. The chain links TRBV9 to TRBJ2-3; D gene uncertain. The CDR3 is CASSVEDSSTDTQYF. The CDR3 DNA is TGTGCCAGCAGCGTAGAAGACTCTAGCACAGATACGCAGTATTTT.